This paragraph reports one TCR beta chain. The antigen is unknown. The record originates from a study of vaccination effects on CD4 cells after COVID-19. Notes on the study in general: Marked clonal contraction of infection- and vaccine-induced clones was seen late after vaccination.

Sequenced by immunoSEQ multiplex PCR; TCRdb stores in-frame clones only, minus some. The table lists approximately 70,000 clones, 65% to 85% of them singletons. After expansion with viral peptide pools in the ViraFEST assay, antigen-specific CD4+ T cells were sequenced. Culture lasted under 13 days before CD4+ T cell isolation. Between March and December 2020, the person had a SARS-CoV-2 infection that PCR confirmed. Negative control culture was done with an HIV-1 Nef peptide pool. It was on days 3 and 7 that half the medium was replaced with IL-2 medium. The CDR3 extends over 16 amino acids. V lost 5 bases, J lost 6 bases, and 19 bases lay in between. The germline gives CDR1 SGHTA, CDR2 FQGTGA.

Sequenced here: CD4+ T cells from PBMCs cultured with HIV peptides, sampled before COVID-19 vaccination. Subset meaning: HIV-1 Nef peptide pool negative control/reference culture. The chain carries TRBV7-3 and TRBJ2-2; the D gene is possibly TRBD1 (5 bases). This receptor was identified in a human donor who had a prior SARS-CoV-2 infection. CDR3 in DNA: TGTGCCAGCAGCCCCCAGTCCGGGTTGACAGCCGGGGAGCTGTTTTTT. Amino acids: CASSPQSGLTAGELFF.